These T cell receptor beta chains were read from a single sample in a study of PD-1 blockade in classical Hodgkin lymphoma. TCRdb keeps only in-frame clones here, not all; method: immunoSEQ multiplex PCR. Of about 43,000 clones listed, roughly 78% were seen once; the top ten hold approximately 3%. Material: peripheral blood mononuclear cells (PBMCs), obtained before the second cycle of nivolumab. Every receptor here comes from a human donor with classical Hodgkin lymphoma. Both conserved end residues are part of each CDR3. The D gene is left open where the match is weak. Some rows have no size entry. The others give once, few or many, or a class for an expanded clone.

CASSYRGDTQYF | TGTGCCAGCAGTTACCGAGGAGATACGCAGTATTTT | - | TRBJ2-3 | TRBV6-5 | -
CASSPGAGGLLADTQYF | TGTGCCAGCTCCCCTGGGGCAGGGGGTTTGTTAGCAGATACGCAGTATTTT | TRBD1 | TRBJ2-3 | TRBV4-2 | -
CASSVGTGSSGNTIYF | TGTGCCAGCAGCGTAGGGACGGGGAGCTCTGGAAACACCATATATTTT | - | TRBJ1-3 | TRBV9 | few
CASSFLEEQYF | TGTGCCAGCAGCTTTTTAGAGGAGCAGTACTTC | - | TRBJ2-7 | TRBV5-6 | -
CASSHVTGYNTGELFF | TGCGCCAGCAGCCACGTTACGGGGTATAACACCGGGGAGCTGTTTTTT | - | TRBJ2-2 | TRBV4-1 | once
CASSLTSGNANEQFF | TGTGCCAGCAGTTTAACTAGCGGGAATGCCAATGAGCAGTTCTTC | TRBD2 | TRBJ2-1 | TRBV27 | few
CASSYSPGASDTIYF | TGTGCCAGCAGTTACTCACCGGGGGCTAGCGACACCATATATTTT | - | TRBJ1-3 | TRBV6-9 | -
CASSLEQDSNQPQHF | TGTGCCAGCAGCTTAGAGCAGGATAGCAATCAGCCCCAGCATTTT | - | TRBJ1-5 | TRBV7-2 | -
CAWRAPGPGGGYTF | TGTGCCTGGAGGGCCCCTGGGCCGGGCGGAGGCTACACCTTC | - | TRBJ1-2 | TRBV30 | -
CASSLGPRGLNTEAFF | TGCGCCAGCAGCTTGGGTCCTCGAGGGCTGAACACTGAAGCTTTCTTT | - | TRBJ1-1 | TRBV5-1 | -
CAYHRYGYEQYF | TGTGCCTACCACAGGTACGGCTACGAGCAGTACTTC | - | TRBJ2-7 | TRBV30 | -
CASSHDRDSYNEQFF | TGTGCCAGCAGCCACGACAGGGACTCCTACAATGAGCAGTTCTTC | TRBD1 | TRBJ2-1 | TRBV7-9 | few
CASSVGPGGSVGRLTNTEAFF | TGTGCCAGCAGCGTAGGCCCGGGGGGCTCGGTAGGCCGGTTGACGAACACTGAAGCTTTCTTT | - | TRBJ1-1 | TRBV9 | -
CASSQDEGTQYF | TGCGCCAGCAGCCAAGACGAGGGGACCCAGTACTTC | - | TRBJ2-5 | TRBV4-3 | -
CASSEGLSPYEKLFF | TGTGCCAGCAGTGAAGGACTTTCTCCGTATGAAAAACTGTTTTTT | - | TRBJ1-4 | TRBV6-1 | -
CASSSPASGGARQFF | TGTGCCAGCAGTTCCCCGGCTAGCGGGGGGGCCAGACAGTTCTTC | TRBD2 | TRBJ2-1 | TRBV6-1 | -
CASSSFGARGIAKLFF | TGTGCCAGCAGTAGTTTTGGGGCCAGGGGGATCGCGAAACTGTTTTTT | TRBD1 | TRBJ1-4 | TRBV27 | -